Each of the 27 T cell receptor beta chains below was sequenced from the same sample in a study of shared clonotypes between healthy human individuals. The data were produced by immunoSEQ multiplex PCR, yet TCRdb's version contains in-frame clones alone and is incomplete. The sample contains 2 million or so clones, 85% to 95% of which appear only once. Sequenced input: naive CD4+ T cells sorted from blood. The sample's subset: CD45RA+ positively selected. The receptor set was obtained from a man between 18 and 29 years old in good health.

V is TRBV28 and J is TRBJ2-7; D might be TRBD1 (5 bases). V gave up 1 base and J gave up 2 bases, with 9 bases separating them. The CDR3 extends over 14 amino acids. The germline V gene has CDR1 MDHEN and CDR2 SYDVKM. The CDR3 nucleotides are TGTGCCAGCAGTTTATTAGGGGTGCCCTACGAGCAGTACTTC. Its translation: CASSLLGVPYEQYF.

The rearrangement uses TRBV2 and TRBJ1-3; D is ambiguous. The CDR3 extends over 12 amino acids. V lost 4 bases and J 8 bases, leaving 9 bases between the germline ends. Germline V lookup: CDR1 SNHLY, CDR2 FYNNEI. CDR3 residues: CASSVELYTIYF. CDR3 coding DNA: TGTGCCAGCAGTGTGGAACTTTACACCATATATTTT.

The gene calls are TRBV5-1 and TRBJ1-1, with 11 bases identical to TRBD1. This CDR3 has 14 residues. Trimming at V came to 5 bases and at J to 6 bases, leaving 6 bases not matched to a gene. The germline gives CDR1 SGHRS, CDR2 YFSETQ. The CDR3 sequence: CASRPGQGEPEAFF. CDR3 nucleotide sequence: TGCGCCAGCAGACCGGGACAGGGGGAACCTGAAGCTTTCTTT.

The chain links TRBV18 to TRBJ2-1, with D tentatively TRBD1 (6 bases). The CDR3 runs 15 residues. Trimming removed 3 bases from V and 7 bases from J, with 16 bases in between. Germline V gives CDR1 KGHSH, CDR2 LQKENI. Written as DNA, the CDR3 is TGTGCCAGCTCACCGAACACAGGGACAACTAATGAGCAGTTCTTC. Translating gives CASSPNTGTTNEQFF.

This chain uses TRBV5-4 with TRBJ2-4, with 8 bases fitting TRBD2. The CDR3 is made up of 16 amino acids. V lost 0 bases to trimming and J lost 1 base; unmatched junction nucleotides: 3. The germline CDR1 and CDR2 sequences are SGHNT and YYREEE (reference sequence). The CDR3, as DNA: TGTGCCAGCAGCTTGGAGTCTAGCGGGGCCAAAAACATTCAGTACTTC. Amino acids: CASSLESSGAKNIQYF.

V and J are TRBV28 and TRBJ1-5, with 9 bases fitting TRBD1. This CDR3 spans 18 amino acids. From germline, CDR1 is MDHEN and CDR2 SYDVKM. V trimming: 1 base; J trimming: 2 bases; junction bases outside the gene matches: 9. Here the CDR3 reads CASSLSMGQGRGNQPQHF. The CDR3 bases are TGTGCCAGCAGTTTATCCATGGGACAGGGAAGGGGCAATCAGCCCCAGCATTTT. Full variable domain (remainder filled in from reference TRBV28 and TRBJ1-5): DVKVTQSSRYLVKRTGEKVFLECVQDMDHENMFWYRQDPGLGLRLIYFSYDVKMKEKGDIPEGYSVSREKKERFSLILESASTNQTSMYLCASSLSMGQGRGNQPQHFGDGTRLSIL.

Concerning this clone: Relative to the germline gene, one junction end is altered; a read error may explain this. The chain links TRBV14 to TRBJ2-5; D is ambiguous. In germline, CDR1 is SGHDN, CDR2 FVKESK. The length of the CDR3 is 12 residues. The CDR3 nucleotides are TGTGCCAGCAGCCCCGCACAAGCGACCCAGTACTTC. The encoded protein is CASSPAQATQYF. The whole variable domain, filled in from reference TRBV14 and TRBJ2-5, reads EAGVTQFPSHSVIEKGQTVTLRCDPISGHDNLYWYRRVMGKEIKFLLHFVKESKQDESGMPNNRFLAERTGGTYSTLKVQPAELEDSGVYFCASSPAQATQYFGPGTRLLVL.

The gene calls are TRBV6-1 and TRBJ1-5, with D tentatively TRBD1 (6 bases). CDR1 and CDR2 (germline): MNHNS, SASEGT. This CDR3 has 14 amino acids. Trimming pared 3 bases from V and 5 bases from J, leaving 11 bases between. The chain's CDR3 is CASSERQGYQPQHF. The CDR3, as DNA: TGTGCCAGCAGTGAGCGGCAGGGGTATCAGCCCCAGCATTTT.

The gene calls are TRBV19 and TRBJ2-5, with 11 bases identical to TRBD1. Germline CDR1 is LNHDA and CDR2 is SQIVND (reference sequence). With V trimmed by 3 bases and J by 4 bases, 4 bases remained unmatched. The CDR3 is 15 residues long. The CDR3 is CASSISGTGGETQYF. CDR3 in DNA: TGTGCCAGTAGTATTTCCGGGACAGGGGGAGAGACCCAGTACTTC.

The chain has TRBV7-8 and TRBJ2-5; D perhaps matches TRBD1 (6 bases). Germline V lookup: CDR1 SGHVS, CDR2 FQNEAQ. V was shortened by 0 bases and J by 5 bases, with 13 bases between the two germline ends. The CDR3 spans 15 residues. This CDR3 is CASSLAGRQGETQYF. In DNA, the CDR3 is TGTGCCAGCAGCTTAGCGGGCCGGCAGGGGGAGACCCAGTACTTC.

The sample holds one count of this clone. The V and J genes are TRBV7-8 and TRBJ2-1, with 10 bases identical to TRBD2. The CDR3 runs to 16 residues. J lost 9 bases, V lost 2 bases, and 10 bases had no gene match. Germline-derived CDR1 and CDR2 are SGHVS and FQNEAQ. The CDR3 nucleotides read TGTGCCAGCAGCTTATCTGCTAGCGGGAGATTCGGTGAGCAGTTCTTC. Its translation is CASSLSASGRFGEQFF.

As concerns this clone: Because it lacks the conserved phenylalanine or tryptophan at the end, this CDR3 is likely a read error. The J gene is TRBJ1-1, the V gene TRBV6-5, with TRBD1 identical over 9 bases. This CDR3 has 14 residues. Losses at the gene ends were 5 bases for V and 4 bases for J; bases not matched to a gene: 5. Germline lookup yields CDR1 MNHEY and CDR2 SVGAGI. CDR3 sequence reads: CASSPGTGFTEAFL. The CDR3 nucleotides read TGTGCCAGCAGTCCCGGGACAGGGTTCACTGAAGCTTTCCTT.

This chain connects TRBV25-1 to TRBJ2-7; D is uncertain. The CDR3 contains 12 residues. Germline V gene sequence: CDR1 MGHDK, CDR2 SYGVNS. The V and J ends lost 2 bases and 5 bases respectively, with 7 bases between them. The CDR3 reads CASSEKRDEQYF. The DNA of the CDR3 is TGTGCCAGCAGTGAAAAAAGGGACGAGCAGTACTTC.

The chain recombines TRBV27 with TRBJ2-2; D gene uncertain. Deletions cut 5 bases from V and 10 bases from J, with 14 bases between. This CDR3 spans 13 amino acids. CDR1 MNHEY and CDR2 SMNVEV come from the germline V gene (reference sequence). CDR3 bases: TGTGCCAGCAGTCTACTCCCTTGGGCGGAGCTGTTTTTT. Residues: CASSLLPWAELFF.

J is TRBJ1-1 and V is TRBV5-1; the D gene is possibly TRBD1 (6 bases). Germline CDR1 is SGHRS and CDR2 is YFSETQ. This CDR3 comprises 17 residues. Trimming shortened V by 2 bases and J by 3 bases, and 20 bases separated the two germline ends. CDR3 nucleotides: TGCGCCAGCAGCTTACAGGGATTGGGGTTATGGGACACTGAAGCTTTCTTT. As protein: CASSLQGLGLWDTEAFF.

The V gene is TRBV9, the J gene TRBJ2-5, with a possible D match to TRBD2 (6 bases). The length of the CDR3 is 16 residues. CDR1 and CDR2 (germline): SGDLS, YYNGEE. V was shortened by 0 bases and J by 1 base, with 13 bases between the two germline ends. This chain's CDR3 is CASSVVGSGVQETQYF. In nucleotides, the CDR3 is TGTGCCAGCAGCGTAGTAGGTAGCGGAGTCCAAGAGACCCAGTACTTC.

This clone was seen ten or more times. The J gene is TRBJ1-6, the V gene TRBV4-1, with D possibly TRBD1 on 5 matching bases. Germline CDR1 MGHRA, CDR2 YSYEKL. The CDR3 runs 15 residues. Deletions cut 4 bases from V and 5 bases from J, with 12 bases between. In nucleotides, the CDR3 is TGCGCCAGCAGCCCTGGAGACAGAAATAATTCACCCCTCCACTTT. Amino acid sequence: CASSPGDRNNSPLHF.

DNA of the CDR3: TGTGCCAGCAGTTTACCCCCACCTCCATATGAAGCTTTCTTT. It specifies CASSLPPPPYEAFF. This sequence joins TRBV28 and TRBJ1-1; no firm D call. This CDR3 spans 14 amino acids. With 2 bases removed from V and 7 bases from J, the gap between germline ends came to 14 bases. Germline-derived CDR1 and CDR2 are MDHEN and SYDVKM.

The genes are TRBV5-1 and TRBJ2-1, with 10 bases lining up with TRBD2. Unmatched junction bases numbered 6, after V lost 5 bases and J lost 4 bases. This CDR3 comprises 15 residues. Germline V gives CDR1 SGHRS, CDR2 YFSETQ. CDR3 coding DNA: TGCGCCAGCAGGATCGAACTAGCGGGGTACAATGAGCAGTTCTTC. Its translation is CASRIELAGYNEQFF.

The chain has TRBV18 and TRBJ2-6, with 12 bases identical to TRBD1. CDR3 length equals 18 residues. Germline V gene data show CDR1 as KGHSH and CDR2 as LQKENI. Unmatched junction bases numbered 4, after V lost 2 bases and J lost 2 bases. CDR3 DNA: TGTGCCAGCTCACCAACCGGGACAGGGGGCGCTGGGGCCAACGTCCTGACTTTC. Its protein product is CASSPTGTGGAGANVLTF.

For the CDR3, the DNA is TGCGCCAGCAGCCAAGATGCTTACAGGGGAGCAAACACCGGGGAGCTGTTTTTT. This codes for CASSQDAYRGANTGELFF. The chain links TRBV4-3 to TRBJ2-2; 7 nucleotides agree with TRBD1. Losses at the gene ends were 0 bases for V and 2 bases for J; bases not matched to a gene: 9. Germline CDR1 and CDR2: LGHNA and YSLEER. CDR3 length equals 18 residues.

This chain joins TRBV30 and TRBJ1-5; 7 bases align to TRBD1. Germline CDR1 reads GTSNPN; CDR2 reads SVGIG (reference sequence). V was pared by 7 bases and J by 2 bases, with 8 bases of the junction left unmatched. The CDR3 runs 14 residues. The CDR3 DNA reads TGTGCCTCCCAACCCACAGGGGGCAATCAGCCCCAGCATTTT. Translated: CASQPTGGNQPQHF.

The chain recombines TRBV5-4 with TRBJ1-3; no reliable D call. CDR1 and CDR2 from the germline V gene are SGHNT and YYREEE (reference sequence). V was trimmed by 6 bases and J by 4 bases, leaving 11 bases between them. The CDR3 extends over 13 amino acids. In DNA, the CDR3 is TGTGCCAGCAACCACCAGGACGGAAACACCATATATTTT. Its translation is CASNHQDGNTIYF.

The V gene is TRBV2, the J gene TRBJ1-1; no clear D. Germline loops: CDR1 SNHLY, CDR2 FYNNEI. This CDR3 is 16 amino acids long. Trimming stripped 0 bases from V and 3 bases from J, with 14 bases between. CDR3 region: CASSEALWGVDTEAFF. The CDR3 coding sequence is TGTGCCAGCAGTGAAGCGCTATGGGGAGTGGACACTGAAGCTTTCTTT.

This chain uses TRBV5-4 with TRBJ1-6; TRBD1 aligns across 9 bases. CDR1 is SGHNT, CDR2 YYREEE, per germline (reference sequence). The CDR3 spans 15 residues. The J segment lost 9 bases and the V segment lost 4 bases, leaving 8 bases of the junction unmatched. The CDR3 region is CASSEGQGNGSPLHF. Written as DNA, the CDR3 is TGTGCCAGCAGCGAAGGACAGGGGAACGGTTCACCCCTCCACTTT.

This clone was seen once. V usage is TRBV4-1 and J usage is TRBJ1-2; TRBD1 agrees at 7 bases. Germline CDR1 and CDR2: MGHRA and YSYEKL. The CDR3 has 16 amino acids. V was pared by 1 base and J by 4 bases, with 9 bases of the junction left unmatched. CDR3 amino acids: CASSQAQTAGGYGYTF. The CDR3 nucleotides read TGCGCCAGCAGCCAAGCCCAGACGGCAGGGGGCTATGGCTACACCTTC.

The rearrangement uses TRBV6-5 and TRBJ1-6; D ambiguous. This CDR3 contains 15 residues. The V end lost 0 bases, the J end lost 7 bases, and 10 bases lay between the germline ends. Germline V lookup: CDR1 MNHEY, CDR2 SVGAGI. CDR3 sequence (DNA): TGTGCCAGCAGTTACTCGGAGGGCAGAAATTCACCCCTCCACTTT. It translates to CASSYSEGRNSPLHF.